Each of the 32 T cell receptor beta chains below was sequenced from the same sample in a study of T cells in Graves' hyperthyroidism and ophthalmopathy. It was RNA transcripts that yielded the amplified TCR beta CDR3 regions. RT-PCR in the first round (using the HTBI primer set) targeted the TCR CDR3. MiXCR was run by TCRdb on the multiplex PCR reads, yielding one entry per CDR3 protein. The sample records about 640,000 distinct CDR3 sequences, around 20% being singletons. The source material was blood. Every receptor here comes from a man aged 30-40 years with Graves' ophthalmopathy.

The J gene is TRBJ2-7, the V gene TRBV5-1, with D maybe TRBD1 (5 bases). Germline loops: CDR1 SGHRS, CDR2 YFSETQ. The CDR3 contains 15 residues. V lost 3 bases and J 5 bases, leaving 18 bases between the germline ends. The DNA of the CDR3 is TGCGCCAGCAGCTCCCCCTCGGCAGGGAAAGACGAGCAGTACTTC. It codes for CASSSPSAGKDEQYF.

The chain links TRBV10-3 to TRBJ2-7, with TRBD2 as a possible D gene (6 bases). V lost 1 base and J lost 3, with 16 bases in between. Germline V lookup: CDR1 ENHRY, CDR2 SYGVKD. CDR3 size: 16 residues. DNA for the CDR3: TGTGCCATCAGTGAGTTGATCCAGGGAGGTTTCTACGAGCAGTACTTC. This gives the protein CAISELIQGGFYEQYF.

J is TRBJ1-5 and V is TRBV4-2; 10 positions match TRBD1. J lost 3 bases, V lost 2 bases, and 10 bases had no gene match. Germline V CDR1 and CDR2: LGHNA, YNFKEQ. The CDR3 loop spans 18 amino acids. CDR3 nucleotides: TGTGCCAGCAGCCAACTATCCTTCGGACAGGGGGACAATCAGCCCCAGCATTTT. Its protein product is CASSQLSFGQGDNQPQHF.

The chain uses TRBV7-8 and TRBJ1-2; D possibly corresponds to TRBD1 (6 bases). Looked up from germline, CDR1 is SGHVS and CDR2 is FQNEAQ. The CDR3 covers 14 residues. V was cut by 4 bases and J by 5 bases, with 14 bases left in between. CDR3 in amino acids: CASSYKLQGYGYTF. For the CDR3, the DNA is TGTGCCAGCAGCTACAAGCTACAGGGATATGGCTACACCTTC.

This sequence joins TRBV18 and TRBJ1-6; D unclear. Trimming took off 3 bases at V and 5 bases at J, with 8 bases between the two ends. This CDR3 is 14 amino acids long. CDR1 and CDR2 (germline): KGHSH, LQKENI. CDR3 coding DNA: TGTGCCAGCTCACCTCAAAAGGATAATTCACCCCTCCACTTT. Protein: CASSPQKDNSPLHF.

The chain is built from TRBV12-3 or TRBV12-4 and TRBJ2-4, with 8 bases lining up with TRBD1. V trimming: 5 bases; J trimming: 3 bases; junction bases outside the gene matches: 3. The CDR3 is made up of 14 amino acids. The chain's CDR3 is CASSGQGLKNIQYF. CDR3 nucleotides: TGTGCCAGCAGTGGACAGGGCCTCAAAAACATTCAGTACTTC.

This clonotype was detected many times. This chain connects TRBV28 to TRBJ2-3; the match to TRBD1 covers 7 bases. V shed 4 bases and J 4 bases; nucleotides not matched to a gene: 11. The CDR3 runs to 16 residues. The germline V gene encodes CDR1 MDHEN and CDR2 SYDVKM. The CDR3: CASSYPHTGAADTQYF. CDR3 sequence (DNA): TGTGCCAGCAGTTACCCCCATACAGGGGCGGCAGATACGCAGTATTTT.

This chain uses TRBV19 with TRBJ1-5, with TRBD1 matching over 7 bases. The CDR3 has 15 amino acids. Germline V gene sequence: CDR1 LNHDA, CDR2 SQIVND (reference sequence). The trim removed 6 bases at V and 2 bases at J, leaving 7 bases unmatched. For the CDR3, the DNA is TGTGCCAGTAGCAACGACAGGGCTGGCAATCAGCCCCAGCATTTT. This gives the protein CASSNDRAGNQPQHF.

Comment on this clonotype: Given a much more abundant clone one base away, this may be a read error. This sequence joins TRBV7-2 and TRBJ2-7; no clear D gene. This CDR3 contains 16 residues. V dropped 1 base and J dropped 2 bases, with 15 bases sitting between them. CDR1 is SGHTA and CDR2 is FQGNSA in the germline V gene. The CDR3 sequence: CASSLDPRRQTYEQYF. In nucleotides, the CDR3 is TGTGCCAGCAGCTTAGATCCTCGGCGGCAAACCTACGAGCAGTACTTC.

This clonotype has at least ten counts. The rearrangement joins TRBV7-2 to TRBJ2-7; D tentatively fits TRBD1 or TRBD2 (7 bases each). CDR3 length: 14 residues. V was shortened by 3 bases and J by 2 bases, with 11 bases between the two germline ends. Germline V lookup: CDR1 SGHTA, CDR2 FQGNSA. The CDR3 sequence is CASSLTGTTYEQYF. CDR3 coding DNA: TGTGCCAGCAGCTTGACAGGGACTACCTACGAGCAGTACTTC.

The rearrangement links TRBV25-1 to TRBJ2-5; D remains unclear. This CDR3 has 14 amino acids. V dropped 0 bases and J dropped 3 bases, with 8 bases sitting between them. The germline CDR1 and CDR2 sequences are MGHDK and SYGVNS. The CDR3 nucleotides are TGTGCCAGCAGTGAATACCAAGCGAAAGAGACCCAGTACTTC. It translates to CASSEYQAKETQYF. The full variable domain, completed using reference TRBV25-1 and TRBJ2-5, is EADIYQTPRYLVIGTGKKITLECSQTMGHDKMYWYQQDPGMELHLIHYSYGVNSTEKGDLSSESTVSRIRTEHFPLTLESARPSHTSQYLCASSEYQAKETQYFGPGTRLLVL.

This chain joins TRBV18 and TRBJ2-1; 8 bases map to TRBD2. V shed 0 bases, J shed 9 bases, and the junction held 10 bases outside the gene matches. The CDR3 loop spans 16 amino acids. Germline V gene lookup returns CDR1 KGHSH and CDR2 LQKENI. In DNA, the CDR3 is TGTGCCAGCTCACCACCCCTAGCGGAGGCGGGGGGTGAGCAGTTCTTC. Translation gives CASSPPLAEAGGEQFF.

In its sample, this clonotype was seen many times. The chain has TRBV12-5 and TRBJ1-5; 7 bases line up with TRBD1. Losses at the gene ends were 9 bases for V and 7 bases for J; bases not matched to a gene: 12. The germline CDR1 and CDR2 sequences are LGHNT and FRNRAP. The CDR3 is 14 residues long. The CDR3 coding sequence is TGTGCTAGCCGTTACACAGGGGCTGGCCAGCCCCAGCATTTT. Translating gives CASRYTGAGQPQHF.

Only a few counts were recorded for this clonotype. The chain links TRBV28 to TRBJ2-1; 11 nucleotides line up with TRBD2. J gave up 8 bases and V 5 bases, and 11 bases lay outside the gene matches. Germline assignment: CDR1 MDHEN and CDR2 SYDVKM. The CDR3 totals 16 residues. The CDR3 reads CASSTNLAGGLDEQFF. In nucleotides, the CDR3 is TGTGCCAGCAGTACCAACTTAGCGGGAGGGCTGGATGAGCAGTTCTTC.

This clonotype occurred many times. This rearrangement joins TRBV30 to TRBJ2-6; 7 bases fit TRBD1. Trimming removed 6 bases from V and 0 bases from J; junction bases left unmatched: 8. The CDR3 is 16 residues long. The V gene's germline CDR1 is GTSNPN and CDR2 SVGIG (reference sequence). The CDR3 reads CACLQGPLSGANVLTF. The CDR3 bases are TGTGCCTGCTTACAGGGGCCACTCTCTGGGGCCAACGTCCTGACTTTC. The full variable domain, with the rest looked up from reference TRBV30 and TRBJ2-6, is SQTIHQWPATLVQPVGSPLSLECTVEGTSNPNLYWYRQAAGRGLQLLFYSVGIGQISSEVPQNLSASRPQDRQFILSSKKLLLSDSGFYLCACLQGPLSGANVLTFGAGSRLTVL.

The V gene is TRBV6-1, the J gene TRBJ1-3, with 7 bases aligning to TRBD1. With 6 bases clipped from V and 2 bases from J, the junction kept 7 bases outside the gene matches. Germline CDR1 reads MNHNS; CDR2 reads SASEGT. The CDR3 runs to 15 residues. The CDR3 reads CASRKQGSPGNTIYF. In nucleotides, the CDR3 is TGTGCCAGCAGGAAACAGGGGAGCCCTGGAAACACCATATATTTT.

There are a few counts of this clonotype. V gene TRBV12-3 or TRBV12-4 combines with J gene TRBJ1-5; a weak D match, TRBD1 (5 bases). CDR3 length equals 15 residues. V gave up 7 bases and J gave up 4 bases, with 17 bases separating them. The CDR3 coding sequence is TGTGCCAGCACTCAAGACGGGGCTTGGAATCAGCCCCAGCATTTT. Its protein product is CASTQDGAWNQPQHF.

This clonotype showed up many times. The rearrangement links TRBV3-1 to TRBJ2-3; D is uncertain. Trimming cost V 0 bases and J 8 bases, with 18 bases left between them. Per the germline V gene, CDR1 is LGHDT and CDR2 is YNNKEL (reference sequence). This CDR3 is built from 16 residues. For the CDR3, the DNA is TGTGCCAGCAGCCAAGACCCTGACCCCGGTAGATCTACGCAGTATTTT. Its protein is CASSQDPDPGRSTQYF.

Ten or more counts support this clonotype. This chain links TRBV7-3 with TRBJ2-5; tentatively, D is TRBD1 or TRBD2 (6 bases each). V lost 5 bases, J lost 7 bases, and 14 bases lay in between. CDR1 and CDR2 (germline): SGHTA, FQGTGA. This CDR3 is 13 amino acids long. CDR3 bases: TGTGCCAGCAGCGCAGGAGGGGGTGGGACCCAGTACTTC. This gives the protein CASSAGGGGTQYF. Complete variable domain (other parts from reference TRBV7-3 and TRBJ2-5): GAGVSQTPSNKVTEKGKYVELRCDPISGHTALYWYRQSLGQGPEFLIYFQGTGAADDSGLPNDRFFAVRPEGSVSTLKIQRTERGDSAVYLCASSAGGGGTQYFGPGTRLLVL.

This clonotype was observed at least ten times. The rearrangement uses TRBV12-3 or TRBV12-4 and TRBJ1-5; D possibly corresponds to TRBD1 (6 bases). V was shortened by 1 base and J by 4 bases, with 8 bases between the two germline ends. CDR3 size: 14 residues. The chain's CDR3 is CASSLGGANQPQHF. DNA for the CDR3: TGTGCCAGCAGTTTAGGGGGGGCTAATCAGCCCCAGCATTTT.

The CDR3 DNA reads TGTGCCAGCAGTTACGGGGACAAGGGGTCTCATCATGAGCAGTTCTTC. Translated: CASSYGDKGSHHEQFF. The rearrangement uses TRBV6-9 and TRBJ2-1, with a weak D call TRBD1 (6 bases). V dropped 3 bases and J dropped 8 bases, with 20 bases sitting between them. The germline CDR1 and CDR2 sequences are MNHGY and SVAAGI. This CDR3 contains 16 residues.

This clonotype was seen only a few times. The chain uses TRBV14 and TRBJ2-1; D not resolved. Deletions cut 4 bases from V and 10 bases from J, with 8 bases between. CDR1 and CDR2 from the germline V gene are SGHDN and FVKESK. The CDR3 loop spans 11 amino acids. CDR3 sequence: CASSLTEEQFF. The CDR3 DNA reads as TGTGCCAGCAGCCTAACTGAAGAGCAGTTCTTC.

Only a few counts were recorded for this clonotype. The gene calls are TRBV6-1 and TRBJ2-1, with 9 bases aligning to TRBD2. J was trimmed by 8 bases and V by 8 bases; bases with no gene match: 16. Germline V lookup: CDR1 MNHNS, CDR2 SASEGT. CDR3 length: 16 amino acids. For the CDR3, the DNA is TGTGCCAGCTCCCAAGGGGGGCGGGAGGGCCACTATGAGCAGTTCTTC. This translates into CASSQGGREGHYEQFF.

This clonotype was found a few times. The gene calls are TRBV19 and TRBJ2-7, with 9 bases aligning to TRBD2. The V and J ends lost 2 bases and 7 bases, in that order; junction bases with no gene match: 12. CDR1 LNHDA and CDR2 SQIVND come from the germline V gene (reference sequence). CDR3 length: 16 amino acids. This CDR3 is CASSIRGPSGMGEQYF. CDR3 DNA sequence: TGTGCCAGTAGTATACGAGGTCCTAGCGGGATGGGAGAGCAGTACTTC.

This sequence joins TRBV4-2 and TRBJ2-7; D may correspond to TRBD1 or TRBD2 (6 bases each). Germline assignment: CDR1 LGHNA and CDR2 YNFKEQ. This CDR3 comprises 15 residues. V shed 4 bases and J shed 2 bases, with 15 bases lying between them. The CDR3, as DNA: TGTGCCAGCAGCCGAGCGGGCAGGGGTCCCTACGAGCAGTACTTC. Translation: CASSRAGRGPYEQYF.

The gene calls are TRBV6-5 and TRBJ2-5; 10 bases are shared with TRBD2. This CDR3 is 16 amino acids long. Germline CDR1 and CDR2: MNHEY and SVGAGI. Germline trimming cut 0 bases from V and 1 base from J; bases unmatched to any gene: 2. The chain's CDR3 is CASSYSSSGGQETQYF. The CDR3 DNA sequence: TGTGCCAGCAGTTACTCTTCTAGCGGGGGCCAAGAGACCCAGTACTTC.

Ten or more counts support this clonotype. For the CDR3, the DNA is TGTGCCAGCACAAATGGACCAGACTACGAGCAGTACTTC. It yields the protein CASTNGPDYEQYF. The chain recombines TRBV28 with TRBJ2-7; D gene unclear. CDR3 length: 13 residues. V shed 7 bases and J shed 3 bases, with 13 bases lying between them. Germline-derived CDR1 and CDR2 are MDHEN and SYDVKM.

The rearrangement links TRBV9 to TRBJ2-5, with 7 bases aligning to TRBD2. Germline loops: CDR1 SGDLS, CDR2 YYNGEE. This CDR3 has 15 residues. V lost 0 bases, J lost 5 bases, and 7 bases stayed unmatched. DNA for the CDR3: TGTGCCAGCAGCGTAGGGGCGGGGGTCGGGGAGACCCAGTACTTC. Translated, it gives CASSVGAGVGETQYF.

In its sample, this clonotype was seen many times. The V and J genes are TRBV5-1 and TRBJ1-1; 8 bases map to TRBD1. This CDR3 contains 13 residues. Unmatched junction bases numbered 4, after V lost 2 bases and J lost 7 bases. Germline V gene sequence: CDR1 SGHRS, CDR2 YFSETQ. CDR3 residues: CASSFQGAGEAFF. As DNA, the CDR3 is TGCGCCAGCAGCTTCCAGGGGGCTGGTGAAGCTTTCTTT.

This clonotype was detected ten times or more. CDR3 in amino acids: CASSSHLGQGTYEQYF. CDR3 coding DNA: TGTGCCAGCAGTTCTCACCTGGGACAGGGAACCTACGAGCAGTACTTC. The gene calls are TRBV12-3 or TRBV12-4 and TRBJ2-7, with 9 bases identical to TRBD1. This CDR3 comprises 16 residues. Unmatched junction bases numbered 9, after V lost 4 bases and J lost 2 bases.

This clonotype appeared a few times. The CDR3 DNA reads as TGTGCCAGCAGTACCGGGACTAGCTTTGGGTACGAGCAGTACTTC. It translates to CASSTGTSFGYEQYF. The chain uses TRBV6-2 or TRBV6-3 and TRBJ2-7, with 9 positions matching TRBD2. Per germline, CDR1 MNHEY and CDR2 SVGEGT. V lost 5 bases and J lost 4; bases outside the gene matches: 9. The CDR3 is 15 residues long.

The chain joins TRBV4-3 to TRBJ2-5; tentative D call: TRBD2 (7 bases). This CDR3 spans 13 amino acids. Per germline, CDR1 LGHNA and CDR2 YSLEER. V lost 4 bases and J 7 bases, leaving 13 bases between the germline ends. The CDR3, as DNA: TGCGCCAGCAGCCTGACTAGGGGGGGGACCCAGTACTTC. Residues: CASSLTRGGTQYF.